The entry that follows covers one T cell receptor beta chain sequence. No antigen is known for it. Libraries were prepared by immunoSEQ multiplex PCR; TCRdb keeps only in-frame clonotypes and omits some of them. This table holds tens of thousands of clones, 84% found once. This entry is derived from a study of monozygotic twins with cystic fibrosis. Overall study results and limits: In 13 of 16 pairs, V gene usage was closest to the co-twin's. Clonality was generally low (median roughly 0.0095), higher in the most severe patients. Nucleotide-identical clonotype sharing was significantly higher within monozygotic CF twin pairs than between unrelated CF individuals.

The CDR3 runs to 11 residues. The V gene's germline CDR1 is DFQATT and CDR2 SNEGSKA (reference sequence). Trimming took off 2 bases at V and 4 bases at J, with 6 bases between the two ends. The receptor comes from a girl aged 2 to 10 with cystic fibrosis. This chain connects TRBV20-1 to TRBJ2-7; no clear D gene. What was sequenced was blood. CDR3 bases: TGCAGTGCTAGAATAATTTACGAGCAGTACTTC. It is translated as CSARIIYEQYF.